This T cell receptor (beta chain) was found in a study of blood T cells in healthy people across ages. A single count supports this clonotype. Its antigen remains unknown. The junction shows a germline mismatch at one end, possibly a read error. A second PCR of 7 to 11 cycles used a sample-barcoded 5' primer and a J-beta primer mix. CDR3-containing paired-end reads numbering at least 2.5 million came from each sample. Each CDR3 protein is one row after TCRdb ran MiXCR on the 5' RACE reads. Here the sample spans hundreds of thousands of distinct CDR3 sequences, roughly 50% being singletons. Overall study results and limits: Among long-lived donors, naive CD4+ cells were more numerous and diversity higher than in aged donors.

Germline V CDR1 and CDR2: SEHNR, FQNEAQ (reference sequence). This CDR3 spans 16 amino acids. This clonotype was sampled from a man between 25 and 39 years old in good health. The rearrangement links TRBV7-9 to TRBJ2-1; 7 bases align to TRBD1. Sequences were obtained from blood. This CDR3 reads CACSLQGSYSYNEQFF. The CDR3 bases are TGTGCCTGCAGCCTACAGGGGTCCTACTCCTACAATGAGCAGTTCTTC.